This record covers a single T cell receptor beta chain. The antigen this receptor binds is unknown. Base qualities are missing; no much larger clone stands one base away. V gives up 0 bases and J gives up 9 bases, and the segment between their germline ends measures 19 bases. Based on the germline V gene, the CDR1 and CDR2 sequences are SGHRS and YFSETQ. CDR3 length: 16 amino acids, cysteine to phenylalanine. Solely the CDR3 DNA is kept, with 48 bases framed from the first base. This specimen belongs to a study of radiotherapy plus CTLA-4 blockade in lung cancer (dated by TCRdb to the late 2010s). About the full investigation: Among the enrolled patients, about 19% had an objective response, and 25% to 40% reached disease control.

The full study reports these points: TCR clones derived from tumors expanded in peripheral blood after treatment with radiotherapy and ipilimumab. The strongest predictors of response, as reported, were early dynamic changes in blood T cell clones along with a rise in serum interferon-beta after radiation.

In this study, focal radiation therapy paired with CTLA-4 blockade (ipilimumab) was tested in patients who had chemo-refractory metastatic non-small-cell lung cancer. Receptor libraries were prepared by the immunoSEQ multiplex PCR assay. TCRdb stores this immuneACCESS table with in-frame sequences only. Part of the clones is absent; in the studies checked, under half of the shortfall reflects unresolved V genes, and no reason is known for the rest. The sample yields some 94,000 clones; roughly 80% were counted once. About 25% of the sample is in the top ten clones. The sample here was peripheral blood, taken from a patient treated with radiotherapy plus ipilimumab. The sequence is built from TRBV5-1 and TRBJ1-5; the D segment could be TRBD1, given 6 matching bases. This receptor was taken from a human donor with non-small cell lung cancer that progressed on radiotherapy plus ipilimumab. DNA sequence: TGCGCCAGCAGCTTGGATGGCAGGGGTACTCCGGGGCCCCAGCATTTT. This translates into CASSLDGRGTPGPQHF.